This section outlines one T cell receptor beta chain sequence together with its context. The data originate from a study of blood T cell repertoires in COVID-19. Study-wide context: The cDNA or gDNA used as material had been derived from T cells, B-cell-depleted T cells, or PBMCs.

Assay used: immunoSEQ multiplex PCR; TCRdb lists only in-frame clones, some missing. The sample consists of around 450,000 clones, about 85% of them appearing once. Those enrolled, adults aged 18 to 89 years, came from around 25 US areas. The CDR3 is 13 amino acids. Looked up from germline, CDR1 is GTSNPN and CDR2 is SVGIG (reference sequence). Unmatched junction bases numbered 6, after V lost 5 bases and J lost 6 bases. The V and J genes are TRBV30 and TRBJ2-3; 9 nucleotides agree with TRBD2. Source material: PBMCs or T cells enriched from blood (not recorded which). The TCR sequence derives from a woman between 18 and 30 years old who had recovered from COVID-19. The CDR3 nucleotides are TGTGCCTGGGCTAGCGGGGACTCGGATACGCAGTATTTT. Its translation: CAWASGDSDTQYF.